This T cell receptor (beta chain) was recorded in a study of cytomegalovirus exposure and HLA in healthy donors. The CDR3 loop spans 14 amino acids. Trimming cost V 3 bases and J 2 bases, with 11 bases left between them. Looked up from germline, CDR1 is SGDLS and CDR2 is YYNGEE. Study results and caveats: Later analysis identified a missense DCLRE1C variant that was linked to TCR beta V- and J-gene trimming. 150 or so TCR beta chains were listed as cytomegalovirus-associated. CMV serostatus was the sole immune exposure data available. More clonal expansion characterized HLA-associated TCR beta chains than equally common others in a later analysis.

PCR amplification relied on 60 Vbeta primers (plus 13 Jbeta primers). The table came from immunoSEQ multiplex PCR; TCRdb's copy has only in-frame clones and leaves some out. The sample contains 60,000 to 75,000 clones, 85% of which appear only once. A remark on this clone: Its antigen is still unknown.

The V call is TRBV9, the J call TRBJ2-5; TRBD1 is a possible D gene (6 bases). Sequenced input: PBMCs. The clonotype originates from a female donor in good health and CMV-seronegative. CDR3 in amino acids: CASSGRTAQETQYF. CDR3 nucleotides: TGTGCCAGCAGCGGGCGGACAGCTCAAGAGACCCAGTACTTC.